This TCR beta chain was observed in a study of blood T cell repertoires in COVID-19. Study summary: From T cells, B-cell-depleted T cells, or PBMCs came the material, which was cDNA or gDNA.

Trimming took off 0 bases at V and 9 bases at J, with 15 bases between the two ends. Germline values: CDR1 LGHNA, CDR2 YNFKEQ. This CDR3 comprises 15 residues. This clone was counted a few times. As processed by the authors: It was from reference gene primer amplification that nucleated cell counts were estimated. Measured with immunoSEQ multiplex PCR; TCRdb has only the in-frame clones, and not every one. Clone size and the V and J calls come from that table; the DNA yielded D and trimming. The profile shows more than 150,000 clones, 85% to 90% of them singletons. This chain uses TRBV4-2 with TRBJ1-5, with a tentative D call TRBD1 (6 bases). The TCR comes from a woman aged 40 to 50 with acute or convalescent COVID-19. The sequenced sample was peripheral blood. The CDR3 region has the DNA TGTGCCAGCAGCCAAGATGGGCAGTCCAGGGGGCCCCAGCATTTT. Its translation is CASSQDGQSRGPQHF.